These 26 T cell receptor beta chains were sequenced from one sample in a study of vaccination effects on CD4 cells after COVID-19. Within the ViraFEST assay, antigen-specific CD4+ T cells underwent expansion with viral peptide pools prior to sequencing. Between days 9 and 11 of culture, CD4+ T cells were separated out. In the vaccine recipients, nucleocapsid antibodies were negative and there was no prior SARS-CoV-2 infection. Only in-frame clones appear in the TCRdb table, and some are missing; sequencing was by immunoSEQ multiplex PCR. The sample holds about 41,000 clones, under 75% seen once. The antigens of these receptors remain unknown. The material sequenced was CD4+ T cells from PBMCs cultured with HCoV-OC43 spike peptides, taken before COVID-19 vaccination. Regarding subset: HCoV-OC43 spike overlapping peptide pool stimulation. The receptors were gathered from a human donor who received a COVID-19 vaccine.

This clone was detected a few times. V is TRBV7-9 and J is TRBJ2-1; 7 bases are shared with TRBD1. The CDR3 runs to 15 residues. Losses at the gene ends were 4 bases for V and 9 bases for J; bases not matched to a gene: 12. The germline V gene encodes CDR1 SEHNR and CDR2 FQNEAQ (reference sequence). The CDR3 spells CASSSSDRLGGEQFF. In DNA form, the CDR3 reads TGTGCCAGCAGCTCGTCGGACAGGCTAGGAGGTGAGCAGTTCTTC.

This rearrangement joins TRBV7-9 to TRBJ2-1, with 10 bases identical to TRBD1. In germline, CDR1 is SEHNR, CDR2 FQNEAQ (reference sequence). Unmatched junction bases numbered 6, after V lost 5 bases and J lost 8 bases. This CDR3 has 14 residues. CDR3: CASSRGQGFDEQFF. The CDR3 nucleotides are TGTGCCAGCAGCAGGGGACAGGGGTTCGATGAGCAGTTCTTC.

V and J are TRBV4-1 and TRBJ2-6; the D gene is possibly TRBD2 (5 bases). Germline CDR1 reads MGHRA; CDR2 reads YSYEKL. Trimming removed 4 bases from V and 4 bases from J, with 14 bases in between. This CDR3 comprises 16 residues. Here the CDR3 reads CASSPGGRGGANVLTF. The DNA of the CDR3 is TGCGCCAGCAGCCCGGGTGGCCGGGGAGGGGCCAACGTCCTGACTTTC.

V is TRBV10-1 and J is TRBJ2-2; 14 bases are a match to TRBD2. This CDR3 comprises 22 residues. Germline V gene lookup returns CDR1 WNHNN and CDR2 SYGVQD (reference sequence). J gave up 1 base and V 5 bases, and 18 bases lay outside the gene matches. The CDR3 DNA sequence: TGCGCCAGCAGTCCCCTTGGGACTAGCGGGAGCCGTGTTCCCAAGAACACCGGGGAGCTGTTTTTT. Encoded protein: CASSPLGTSGSRVPKNTGELFF.

The chain couples TRBV2 to TRBJ2-5; 9 bases match TRBD1. Germline loops: CDR1 SNHLY, CDR2 FYNNEI. The CDR3 contains 13 residues. V was pared by 4 bases and J by 4 bases, with 1 base of the junction left unmatched. Here the CDR3 reads CASSGQGGETQYF. The CDR3 DNA reads TGTGCCAGCAGTGGACAGGGGGGAGAGACCCAGTACTTC.

This clone has a handful of counts. V gene TRBV7-2 combines with J gene TRBJ1-3; no clear D gene. The CDR3 consists of 14 residues. Trimming cost V 3 bases and J 2 bases, with 8 bases left between them. Looked up from germline, CDR1 is SGHTA and CDR2 is FQGNSA. The CDR3 DNA sequence: TGTGCCAGCAGCTTTGGGGAGGCTGGAAACACCATATATTTT. It yields the protein CASSFGEAGNTIYF.

This clone is medium-sized (0.01 to 0.1%) by share. This chain joins TRBV7-9 and TRBJ1-5; D possibly corresponds to TRBD1 (5 bases). CDR1 is SEHNR and CDR2 is FQNEAQ in the germline V gene (reference sequence). This CDR3 has 12 amino acids. The V and J ends lost 9 bases and 5 bases respectively, with 11 bases between them. The DNA for the CDR3 is TGTGCCAGGGGGCCGGGGGATCAGCCCCAGCATTTT. Translating gives CARGPGDQPQHF.

The chain is built from TRBV2 and TRBJ1-5; tentatively, D is TRBD1 (5 bases). The V gene's germline CDR1 is SNHLY and CDR2 FYNNEI. The CDR3 sequence is 15 residues long. Deletions cut 6 bases from V and 0 bases from J, with 12 bases between. The CDR3 sequence is CASRSREGSNQPQHF. In DNA form, the CDR3 reads TGTGCCAGCAGAAGCAGGGAAGGTAGCAATCAGCCCCAGCATTTT.

The chain has TRBV7-2 and TRBJ1-4, with 7 bases aligning to TRBD1. V lost 2 bases, J lost 0 bases, and 6 bases stayed unmatched. CDR1 and CDR2 from the germline V gene are SGHTA and FQGNSA. The CDR3 spans 17 residues. CDR3 sequence reads: CASSLRWQGATNEKLFF. CDR3 nucleotide sequence: TGTGCCAGCAGCTTAAGATGGCAGGGGGCAACTAATGAAAAACTGTTTTTT.

The chain links TRBV9 to TRBJ2-7; 12 bases are a match to TRBD2. With V trimmed by 0 bases and J by 7 bases, 11 bases remained unmatched. The CDR3 covers 17 residues. From germline, CDR1 is SGDLS and CDR2 YYNGEE. The DNA of the CDR3 is TGTGCCAGCAGCGTAGGACTAGCGGGGGCCTCCCCGGGAGAGCAGTACTTC. It yields the protein CASSVGLAGASPGEQYF.

V and J are TRBV5-5 and TRBJ1-6; 9 nucleotides align to TRBD1. V shed 4 bases, J shed 7 bases, and the junction held 6 bases outside the gene matches. The CDR3 has 15 amino acids. Germline CDR1 SGHKS, CDR2 YYEKEE (reference sequence). The CDR3 nucleotides are TGTGCCAGCAGCCAAGGGACAGGGATGAATTCACCCCTCCACTTT. As protein: CASSQGTGMNSPLHF.

This clone was detected only a few times. The chain couples TRBV2 to TRBJ1-5, with D hard to call. V lost 0 bases and J 3 bases, leaving 9 bases between the germline ends. Germline CDR1 is SNHLY and CDR2 is FYNNEI. CDR3 length: 15 amino acids. This CDR3 is CASSEARVPNQPQHF. For the CDR3, the DNA is TGTGCCAGCAGTGAAGCGCGGGTTCCCAATCAGCCCCAGCATTTT.

The V and J genes are TRBV21-1 and TRBJ2-5; TRBD1 was called by the table and not checked on the DNA. TRBV21-1 is listed as a pseudogene. The CDR3 spans 16 residues. The CDR3 DNA sequence: TGTGCCAGCAGGTTTGGCGTAGGGGATATCCAAGAGACCCAGTACTTC. It yields the protein CASRFGVGDIQETQYF.

J is TRBJ2-1 and V is TRBV2; D remains ambiguous. The length of the CDR3 is 12 residues. Germline-derived CDR1 and CDR2 are SNHLY and FYNNEI. V was clipped by 1 base and J by 11 bases, with 9 bases between them. CDR3: CASSEDRMKQFF. The CDR3 nucleotides read TGTGCCAGCAGTGAAGATAGGATGAAGCAGTTCTTC.

This sequence joins TRBV9 and TRBJ2-5, with TRBD2 matching 10 bases. Per germline, CDR1 SGDLS and CDR2 YYNGEE. The junction had 6 bases not matched to a gene; V was cut back by 1 base and J by 3 bases. This CDR3 contains 16 residues. CDR3 nucleotides: TGTGCCAGCAGCGTAAGACCTAGCGGGGGAAAAGAGACCCAGTACTTC. This gives the protein CASSVRPSGGKETQYF.

V is TRBV5-1 and J is TRBJ2-7; D remains ambiguous. V dropped 7 bases and J dropped 3 bases, with 14 bases sitting between them. The germline CDR1 and CDR2 sequences are SGHRS and YFSETQ. This CDR3 is built from 13 residues. The CDR3 region has the DNA TGCGCCAGCTTCCCTGCTCCGGACTACGAGCAGTACTTC. Protein product: CASFPAPDYEQYF.

The rearrangement joins TRBV6-5 to TRBJ1-4, with D tentatively TRBD1 (5 bases). The germline gives CDR1 MNHEY, CDR2 SVGAGI. Trimming cost V 6 bases and J 5 bases, with 13 bases left between them. The CDR3 spans 14 residues. The CDR3 sequence is CASRRARVNEKLFF. The CDR3 DNA reads as TGTGCCAGCAGAAGGGCCAGGGTGAATGAAAAACTGTTTTTT.

Only one count was recorded for this clone. This sequence joins TRBV5-6 and TRBJ1-3, with 8 nucleotides matching TRBD1. The CDR3 has 17 amino acids. The junction had 7 bases not matched to a gene; V was cut back by 0 bases and J by 2 bases. Per germline, CDR1 SGHDT and CDR2 YYEEEE. CDR3 coding DNA: TGTGCCAGCAGCTTGGTTAGGGCAGGGGGCACTGGAAACACCATATATTTT. Translation: CASSLVRAGGTGNTIYF.

The CDR3: CASSEPGRITEAFF. The CDR3 DNA sequence: TGTGCCAGCAGTGAACCGGGACGTATCACTGAAGCTTTCTTT. The V call is TRBV25-1, the J call TRBJ1-1, with a weak D call TRBD1 (5 bases). Germline V lookup: CDR1 MGHDK, CDR2 SYGVNS. This CDR3 is 14 amino acids long. With 2 bases removed from V and 4 bases from J, the gap between germline ends came to 11 bases.

The V gene is TRBV28, the J gene TRBJ1-1, with unresolved D. Germline V CDR1 and CDR2: MDHEN, SYDVKM. This CDR3 is built from 11 residues. Trimming took off 2 bases at V and 7 bases at J, with 5 bases between the two ends. The CDR3 DNA follows: TGTGCCAGCAGTTTAAATCTTGAAGCTTTCTTT. Translated, it gives CASSLNLEAFF.

The chain carries TRBV30 and TRBJ1-5; 7 nucleotides align to TRBD1. The V gene's germline CDR1 is GTSNPN and CDR2 SVGIG (reference sequence). Losses at the gene ends were 1 base for V and 4 bases for J; bases not matched to a gene: 10. This CDR3 region has 16 residues. This chain's CDR3 is CAWSGGSGTANQPQHF. The DNA of the CDR3 is TGTGCCTGGAGTGGCGGCTCGGGGACAGCTAATCAGCCCCAGCATTTT.

The chain joins TRBV11-1 to TRBJ2-1; TRBD2 is a possible D gene (7 bases). The germline V and J ends were trimmed by 5 bases and 6 bases, with 20 bases remaining between them. The CDR3 runs 16 residues. Germline V CDR1 and CDR2: SGHAT, FQDESV (reference sequence). CDR3 DNA: TGTGCCAGCAGCCTAGTATACGAAAGGGGGGGCAATGAGCAGTTCTTC. Its protein is CASSLVYERGGNEQFF.

The chain is built from TRBV23-1 and TRBJ2-7; TRBD1 matches at 12 bases. TRBV23-1 is an ORF for which the function is uncertain. The V segment lost 8 bases and the J segment 7 bases; nucleotides outside the gene matches: 12. The CDR3 extends over 15 amino acids. The CDR3 loop is CASRPPRDRGREQYF. DNA for the CDR3: TGCGCCAGCCGCCCTCCCCGGGACAGGGGGCGTGAGCAGTACTTC.

V usage is TRBV7-8 and J usage is TRBJ1-4; possibly TRBD1 for D (5 bases). Germline CDR1 is SGHVS and CDR2 is FQNEAQ. V lost 5 bases, J lost 0 bases, and 25 bases lay in between. The CDR3 has 20 residues. The CDR3 sequence: CASSPRGVPFPPATNEKLFF. In DNA, the CDR3 is TGTGCCAGCAGCCCGAGGGGAGTGCCCTTCCCGCCGGCAACTAATGAAAAACTGTTTTTT.

The gene calls are TRBV7-2 and TRBJ2-3; D is unclear. With 3 bases removed from V and 0 bases from J, the gap between germline ends came to 7 bases. Per germline, CDR1 SGHTA and CDR2 FQGNSA. The CDR3 runs 14 residues. In DNA, the CDR3 is TGTGCCAGCAGCTTCATGCCCAGCACAGATACGCAGTATTTT. Encoded protein: CASSFMPSTDTQYF. Filled out from reference TRBV7-2 and TRBJ2-3, the complete variable domain reads GAGVSQSPSNKVTEKGKDVELRCDPISGHTALYWYRQSLGQGLEFLIYFQGNSAPDKSGLPSDRFSAERTGGSVSTLTIQRTQQEDSAVYLCASSFMPSTDTQYFGPGTRLTVL.

This clone was observed a single time. This chain uses TRBV4-2 with TRBJ2-3, with D possibly TRBD1 on 5 matching bases. V was pared by 3 bases and J by 0 bases, with 13 bases between. Germline assignment: CDR1 LGHNA and CDR2 YNFKEQ. CDR3 size: 16 residues. Here the CDR3 DNA reads TGTGCCAGCAGCCACACAGGAGACTCTAGCACAGATACGCAGTATTTT. Protein sequence: CASSHTGDSSTDTQYF.